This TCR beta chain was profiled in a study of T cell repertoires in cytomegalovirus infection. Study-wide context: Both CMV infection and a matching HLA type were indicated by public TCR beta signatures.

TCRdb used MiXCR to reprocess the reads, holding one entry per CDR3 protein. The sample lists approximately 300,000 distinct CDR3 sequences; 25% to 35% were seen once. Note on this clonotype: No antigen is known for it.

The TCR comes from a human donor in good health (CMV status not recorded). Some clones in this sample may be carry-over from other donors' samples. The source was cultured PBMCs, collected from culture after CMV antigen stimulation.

The CDR3 protein is CASSLTGGAPDTQYF. CDR3 DNA sequence: TGTGCCAGCAGCTTAACTGGGGGGGCCCCAGATACGCAGTATTTT. The chain employs TRBV7-3 and TRBJ2-3; maybe TRBD2 (7 bases). Germline assignment: CDR1 SGHTA and CDR2 FQGTGA. The CDR3 contains 15 residues. Trimming shortened V by 0 bases and J by 4 bases, and 11 bases separated the two germline ends.